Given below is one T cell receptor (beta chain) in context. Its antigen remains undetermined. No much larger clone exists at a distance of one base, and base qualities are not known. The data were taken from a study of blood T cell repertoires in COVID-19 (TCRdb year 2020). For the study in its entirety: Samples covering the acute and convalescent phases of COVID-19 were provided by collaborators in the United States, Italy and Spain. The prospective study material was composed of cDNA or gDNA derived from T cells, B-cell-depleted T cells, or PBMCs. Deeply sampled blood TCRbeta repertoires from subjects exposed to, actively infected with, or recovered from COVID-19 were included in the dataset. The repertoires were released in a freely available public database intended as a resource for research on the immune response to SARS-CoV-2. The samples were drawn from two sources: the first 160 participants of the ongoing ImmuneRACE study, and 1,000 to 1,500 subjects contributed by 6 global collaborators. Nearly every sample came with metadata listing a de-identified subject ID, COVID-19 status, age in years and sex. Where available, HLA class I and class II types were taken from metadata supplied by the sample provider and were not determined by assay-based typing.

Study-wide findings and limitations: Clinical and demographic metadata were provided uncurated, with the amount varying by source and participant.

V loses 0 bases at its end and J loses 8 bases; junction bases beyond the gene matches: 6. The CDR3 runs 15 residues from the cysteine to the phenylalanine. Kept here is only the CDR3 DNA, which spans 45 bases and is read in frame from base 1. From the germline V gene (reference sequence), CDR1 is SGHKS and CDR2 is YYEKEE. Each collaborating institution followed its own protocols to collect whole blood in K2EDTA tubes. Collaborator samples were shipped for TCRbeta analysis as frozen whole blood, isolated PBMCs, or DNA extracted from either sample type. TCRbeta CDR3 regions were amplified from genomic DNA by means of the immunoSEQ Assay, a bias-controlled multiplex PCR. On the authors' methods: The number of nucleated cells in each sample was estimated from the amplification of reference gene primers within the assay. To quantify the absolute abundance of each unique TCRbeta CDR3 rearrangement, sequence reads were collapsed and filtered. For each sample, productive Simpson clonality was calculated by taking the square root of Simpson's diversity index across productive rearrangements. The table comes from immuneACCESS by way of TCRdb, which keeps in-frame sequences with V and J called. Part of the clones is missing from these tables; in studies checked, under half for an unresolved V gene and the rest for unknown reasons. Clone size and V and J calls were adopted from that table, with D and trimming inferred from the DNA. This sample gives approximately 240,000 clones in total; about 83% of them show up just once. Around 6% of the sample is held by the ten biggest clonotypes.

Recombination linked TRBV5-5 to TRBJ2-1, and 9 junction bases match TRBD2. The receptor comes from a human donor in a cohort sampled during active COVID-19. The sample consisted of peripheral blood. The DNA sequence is TGTGCCAGCAGCTTGGTGGGTAGCGGGAGAGATGAGCAGTTCTTC. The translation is CASSLVGSGRDEQFF. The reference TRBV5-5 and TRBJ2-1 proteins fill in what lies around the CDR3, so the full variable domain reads DAGVTQSPTHLIKTRGQQVTLRCSPISGHKSVSWYQQVLGQGPQFIFQYYEKEERGRGNFPDRFSARQFPNYSSELNVNALLLGDSALYLCASSLVGSGRDEQFFGPGTRLTVL.